This T cell receptor (beta chain) was sequenced in a study of shared clonotypes between healthy human individuals (dated by TCRdb to 2018 to 2021). Turning to the overall study: A couple of women and three men aged 18 to 49 years were included in the cohort. Per donor, three plates each were used for CD4 naive and CD4 memory, two for CD8 naive, and one for CD8 memory. The study deeply sequenced blood TCR repertoires of 5 or 6 healthy adults to estimate repertoire size and the extent of clonotype sharing between individuals. Different laboratories and diverse techniques were used to prepare libraries and sequence TCR repertoires, to increase sequencing depth and limit assay-specific biases. Between about 0.8 and 9.5 billion PBMCs per donor were obtained by leukapheresis. What the study reported, not specific to this receptor: Naive subsets generally had larger estimated clonotype richness than memory subsets did. Incomplete sequencing was indicated by rarefaction of sorted-subset datasets, despite the large sequencing depth. The genetic and exposure-history diversity represented was limited by the small number of donors. About 5% of naive CD4, 3.5% of naive CD8, about 2.1% of memory CD4, and 0.35% to 0.4% of memory CD8 clonotypes were shared across a handful of donors. Pairwise subsampling led to the expectation that sequencing depth would affect the degree of clonotype sharing among donors. Higher generation probabilities were observed for clonotypes shared by all four sorted-subset donors than for non-shared clonotypes. Sampling was limited to blood, and TCR repertoires in tissue likely differ from TCR repertoires in blood.

Concerning this clone: Its antigen remains undetermined. There are no base qualities to consult, and no much larger clone falls within one base.

The CDR3 sequence holds 15 residues, the cysteine and phenylalanine included. Only the CDR3 DNA stays, 45 bases, in frame from base 1. CDR1 and CDR2 (SGHTA, FQGNSA) derive from the germline V gene. Trimming costs V 5 bases and J 1 base, and their ends lie 14 bases apart. The donors were healthy, HIV-negative adults with no recently reported acute infections or vaccinations. Every donor was a Caucasian adult living in Nashville, Tennessee, USA. CD4+ T cells were enriched by magnetic negative selection; naive cells were then positively selected on CD45RA, and the negative fraction formed the memory subset. Blood was obtained by leukapheresis, after which PBMCs were separated by Ficoll-Histopaque density gradient centrifugation and cryopreserved in liquid nitrogen vapor phase. Analytical flow cytometry was used to check the purity and quantity of every magnetically sorted T cell population. Each sorted fraction had its genomic DNA isolated and then quantified by UV absorbance on a Nanodrop 2000c.

TCR CDR3 regions were amplified from genomic DNA by multiplex PCR using the deep immunoSEQ assay. Genomic DNA extracted from each cell subset was distributed evenly over all wells of several immunoSEQ 96-well plates, and each plate served as one replicate. For sorted subsets, each replicate PCR was loaded with about 0.2 ug genomic DNA, equivalent to 32,000 or so T cell genomes. Purified libraries were measured with a Qubit 3.0 fluorometer, size-checked on a Bioanalyzer 2100, and measured again with the KAPA Library Quantification kit. Every immunoSEQ 96-well plate was sequenced on a separate single-read 150-cycle Illumina NextSeq 550 flow cell. As for how the authors treated the data: Because only junctional sequences without quality scores were contained in the immunoSEQ output, filtering matching that applied to full-length reads could not be performed. To assign V/J genes and CDR3, sequences were annotated using PyIR, a Python wrapper for IgBLAST v1.9, with IMGT germline references. Reads were removed for weak V/J assignments (E-value above 1e-6), missing CDR3, stop codons, out-of-frame junctions, or ambiguous translated residues. V3J clonotypes were defined as sequences sharing an identical inferred V gene, J gene, and CDR3 amino acid sequence. Percentage overlap between repertoires was calculated by dividing the number of shared unique clonotypes by the size of the smaller repertoire. Three approaches were used to assess repertoire richness: RTK rarefaction, the Chao1 estimator, and Recon v2.1 estimates of unobserved clonotypes. For all TCRbeta clonotypes obtained by the gDNA method from a few donors, generation probabilities were computed with OLGA. TCRdb carries this immuneACCESS record with in-frame sequences only. Its versions omit some clonotypes, under half of them owing to an unresolved V gene in the studies checked, with the rest unexplained. From that table come the V and J calls and clone size; the DNA was used to work out D and trimming. In all, the sample holds millions of clones, and 90% to 95% of those were seen once. The top ten clonotypes cover under 0.15% of the sample.

In this chain, TRBV7-2 is recombined with TRBJ2-5; the D gene is possibly TRBD2, with 6 bases matching. This sequence originates from a man younger than 35 in good health. Sequencing was carried out using naive CD4+ T cells sorted from blood. The cell subset or site label of this sample denotes: CD45RA+ positively selected. The sequence in DNA is TGTGCCAGCAGCGGAGGTAGCGGACCCCAAGAGACCCAGTACTTC. Protein translation: CASSGGSGPQETQYF.